This is a list of T cell receptor beta chains from one sample in a study of identical twins. TCRdb re-called the 5' RACE reads through MiXCR, storing one row per CDR3 protein. The sample lists under 300,000 distinct CDR3 sequences; more than 12% were seen once. The sequencing sample was made of memory (CD45RO+) T cells sorted from blood. The receptor set was obtained from a woman aged 18-29 years in good health. The CDR3 runs from the conserved cysteine through the conserved F or W.

TRBV7-8	TRBJ2-7	CASSLQTGSSYEQYF
TRBV29-1	TRBJ2-5	CSVEEERGYQETQYF
TRBV10-1	TRBJ2-1	CASSSSGTPSQFF
TRBV12-3/TRBV12-4	TRBJ1-5	CASSFGPDRSNQPQHF
TRBV6-2/TRBV6-3	TRBJ2-3	CASSGPRVRTRTDTQYF
TRBV7-9	TRBJ2-2	CANGGAAGELFF
TRBV27	TRBJ1-2	CASSPANRLLTGPSDYGYTF
TRBV7-2	TRBJ2-7	CASSLALGEQYF
TRBV2	TRBJ2-1	CASSLMAGDLNEQFF
TRBV6-2/TRBV6-3	TRBJ1-1	CASIAWGDHAEAFF
TRBV27	TRBJ2-2	CASSKLAGVGTGELFF
TRBV12-3/TRBV12-4	TRBJ1-1	CASSLNVNTEAFF
TRBV12-3/TRBV12-4	TRBJ2-7	CASRSSFSYEQYF
TRBV11-2	TRBJ2-1	CASSPIVGANNEQFF
TRBV11-2	TRBJ2-7	CASSSLSGRVFEQYF
TRBV12-3/TRBV12-4	TRBJ2-3	CASGVQRTDTQYF
TRBV5-1	TRBJ1-1	CASSLSGPTEAFF
TRBV4-3	TRBJ1-1	CASSQPGEGVTEAFF
TRBV11-3	TRBJ2-1	CASSLSWGVSYNEQFF
TRBV20-1	TRBJ2-7	CSARDGVSTTGQGMYGEQYF
TRBV5-1	TRBJ1-1	CASSLAGTNTEAFF
TRBV7-9	TRBJ2-3	CASSRGRATDTQYF
TRBV5-1	TRBJ1-3	CASSEQGDAGNTIYF
TRBV12-3/TRBV12-4	TRBJ1-6	CASSLAGQGRNSPLHF
TRBV9	TRBJ1-2	CASSSHGTVYGYTF
TRBV10-3	TRBJ2-3	CAISDPGLAENTDTQYF
TRBV15	TRBJ1-5	CATSQRGGNQPQHF
TRBV20-1	TRBJ2-5	CSARSNGETQYF
TRBV6-1	TRBJ2-1	CASSELAAYNEQFF